This T cell receptor (beta chain) is drawn from a study of T cells expressing NK-cell markers. This CDR3 comprises 13 residues. Germline V lookup: CDR1 SEHNR, CDR2 FQNEAQ (reference sequence). Points on this clonotype: The antigen is unknown.

Study-level results: Researchers report these clonotypes also headed the CD3+CD56-NKG2C+ fraction in a handful of donors.

TCR beta cDNA was made by 5'RACE template switching with UMIs. TCRdb reprocessed the 5' RACE reads and reports one entry per CDR3 protein, with no DNA. The listing contains about half a million distinct CDR3 sequences. The receptor's source is a woman in her fifties or sixties in good health. The chain links TRBV7-9 to TRBJ1-1; the D call from TCRdb, TRBD1, cannot be confirmed without DNA. The sample comprised blood T cells: a sorted CD56 or NKG2C T cell subset, CD4+ or CD8+ T cells, or bulk PBMC T cells (not recorded which). The CDR3 spells CASRDGGGTEAFF.